One sample yielded the 22 T cell receptor beta chains listed below, sequenced in a study of blood T cell repertoires in COVID-19. Assay: immunoSEQ multiplex PCR; the TCRdb copy retains only in-frame clones and omits some. The sample contains 68,000 or so clones, roughly 90% of which appear only once. Sequencing used peripheral blood. The receptors originated from a man younger than 45 with acute or convalescent COVID-19.

A few counts support this clone. The V gene is TRBV29-1, the J gene TRBJ1-1, with a tentative D call TRBD1 (6 bases). Per the germline V gene, CDR1 is SQVTM and CDR2 is ANQGSEA. Trimming took 5 bases from V and 1 from J, leaving 11 bases between them. The CDR3 consists of 13 residues. CDR3 DNA sequence: TGCAGCGTTTGGGGGCAGGGGAACACTGAAGCTTTCTTT. This gives the protein CSVWGQGNTEAFF.

The chain couples TRBV28 to TRBJ1-2, with D possibly matching TRBD1 (5 bases). V gave up 3 bases and J gave up 4 bases, with 15 bases separating them. Germline CDR1 reads MDHEN; CDR2 reads SYDVKM. The CDR3 sequence is 15 residues long. As DNA, the CDR3 is TGTGCCAGCAGTTTGATTAGGGGTTTCGGCTATGGCTACACCTTC. As protein: CASSLIRGFGYGYTF.

The CDR3 DNA is TGTGCCAGCAGTCAACCCGGGACACGCCACGAGCAGTACTTC. This sequence encodes CASSQPGTRHEQYF. This rearrangement joins TRBV6-4 to TRBJ2-7; D is possibly TRBD1 (6 bases). The V end was cut by 5 bases, the J end by 5 bases, with 16 bases between. The CDR3 totals 14 residues. Per the germline V gene, CDR1 is MRHNA and CDR2 is SNTAGT.

The chain joins TRBV3-1 (or the pseudogene TRBV3-2) to TRBJ1-1; weak D call: TRBD1 (5 bases). The CDR3 totals 15 residues. The V end was cut by 0 bases, the J end by 5 bases, with 13 bases between. CDR1 and CDR2 from the germline V gene are LGHDT and YNNKEL (reference sequence). The CDR3 sequence is CASSQDEGRDTEAFF. The CDR3 region has the DNA TGTGCCAGCAGCCAAGATGAGGGGCGGGATACTGAAGCTTTCTTT.

J is TRBJ1-1 and V is TRBV28; D is unresolved. Trimming removed 1 base at V and 7 bases at J, with 7 bases between. The germline V gene has CDR1 MDHEN and CDR2 SYDVKM. CDR3 length equals 12 residues. The CDR3 sequence: CASSLSGYEAFF. The DNA for the CDR3 is TGTGCCAGCAGTTTATCAGGTTATGAAGCTTTCTTT.

A remark on this clone: This same CDR3 is encoded by further DNA sequences in the sample. The genes are TRBV9 and TRBJ2-3; D possibly corresponds to TRBD1 (5 bases). The V end lost 2 bases, the J end lost 3 bases, and 7 bases lay between the germline ends. CDR1 SGDLS and CDR2 YYNGEE come from the germline V gene. The CDR3 consists of 13 residues. In DNA form, the CDR3 reads TGTGCCAGCAGCGTTCAGGGTACAGATACGCAGTATTTT. Its translation is CASSVQGTDTQYF. The variable domain in full, completed from reference TRBV9 and TRBJ2-3, reads DSGVTQTPKHLITATGQRVTLRCSPRSGDLSVYWYQQSLDQGLQFLIQYYNGEERAKGNILERFSAQQFPDLHSELNLSSLELGDSALYFCASSVQGTDTQYFGPGTRLTVL.

The chain recombines TRBV11-3 with TRBJ2-2, with D possibly TRBD1 on 5 matching bases. Trimming removed 5 bases from V and 0 bases from J, with 13 bases in between. The CDR3 length is 16 residues. The germline CDR1 and CDR2 sequences are SGHNT and YENEEA. The CDR3 DNA follows: TGTGCCAGCAGCCCACCAGGACATTCGAACACCGGGGAGCTGTTTTTT. Its protein is CASSPPGHSNTGELFF. Complete variable domain (other parts from reference TRBV11-3 and TRBJ2-2): EAGVVQSPRYKIIEKKQPVAFWCNPISGHNTLYWYLQNLGQGPELLIRYENEEAVDDSQLPKDRFSAERLKGVDSTLKIQPAELGDSAVYLCASSPPGHSNTGELFFGEGSRLTVL.

The gene calls are TRBV6-6 and TRBJ2-3; TRBD2 might be the D (6 bases). Germline V lookup: CDR1 MNHNY, CDR2 SVGAGI (reference sequence). This CDR3 is built from 15 residues. V lost 7 bases and J 0 bases, leaving 14 bases between the germline ends. The CDR3 DNA reads TGTGCCAGCACTCTTAGCGGAGCTAGCACAGATACGCAGTATTTT. It codes for CASTLSGASTDTQYF.

The chain links TRBV11-3 to TRBJ2-3; 13 bases are shared with TRBD2. The CDR3 has 13 amino acids. Unmatched junction bases numbered 1, after V lost 7 bases and J lost 6 bases. Per the germline V gene, CDR1 is SGHNT and CDR2 is YENEEA. The DNA of the CDR3 is TGTGCCAGCAAACTAGCGGGGGGGGATACGCAGTATTTT. Its translation: CASKLAGGDTQYF.

The chain recombines TRBV9 with TRBJ1-1, with 7 nucleotides matching TRBD1. Germline CDR1 and CDR2: SGDLS and YYNGEE. Trimming cost V 0 bases and J 8 bases; bases outside gene matches: 10. The CDR3 runs 15 residues. The CDR3 DNA reads TGTGCCAGCAGCGTAGGGGGTCGTACAGGGGCAGAAGCTTTCTTT. Its translation: CASSVGGRTGAEAFF.

The V gene is TRBV6-4, the J gene TRBJ2-1; D not resolved. CDR1 and CDR2 (germline): MRHNA, SNTAGT. Trimming cost V 3 bases and J 8 bases, with 8 bases left between them. The CDR3 contains 12 residues. As DNA, the CDR3 is TGTGCCAGCAGTGAAGGCGGTTATGAGCAGTTCTTC. This sequence encodes CASSEGGYEQFF.

This rearrangement joins TRBV5-1 to TRBJ2-1; D is uncertain. Germline assignment: CDR1 SGHRS and CDR2 YFSETQ. V gave up 0 bases and J gave up 2 bases, with 9 bases separating them. CDR3 length: 15 amino acids. The DNA for the CDR3 is TGCGCCAGCAGCTTGGAGGCAGGCGCCTACAATGAGCAGTTCTTC. It codes for CASSLEAGAYNEQFF. The variable domain in full, completed from reference TRBV5-1 and TRBJ2-1, reads KAGVTQTPRYLIKTRGQQVTLSCSPISGHRSVSWYQQTPGQGLQFLFEYFSETQRNKGNFPGRFSGRQFSNSRSEMNVSTLELGDSALYLCASSLEAGAYNEQFFGPGTRLTVL.

The chain employs TRBV27 and TRBJ1-6; the D is unclear. This CDR3 comprises 14 residues. Germline values: CDR1 MNHEY, CDR2 SMNVEV (reference sequence). Trimming removed 0 bases from V and 10 bases from J, with 10 bases in between. CDR3 residues: CASSLSQLNSPLHF. CDR3 DNA: TGTGCCAGCAGTTTATCTCAGTTGAACTCACCCCTCCACTTT.

V is TRBV18 and J is TRBJ1-1; 8 nucleotides line up with TRBD1. The germline V gene has CDR1 KGHSH and CDR2 LQKENI. The CDR3 has 16 amino acids. Trimming at V came to 1 base and at J to 0 bases, leaving 4 bases not matched to a gene. The CDR3 loop is CASSPRTDRVNTEAFF. Here the CDR3 DNA reads TGTGCCAGCTCACCACGAACGGACAGGGTGAACACTGAAGCTTTCTTT. The variable domain in full, completed from reference TRBV18 and TRBJ1-1, reads NAGVMQNPRHLVRRRGQEARLRCSPMKGHSHVYWYRQLPEEGLKFMVYLQKENIIDESGMPKERFSAEFPKEGPSILRIQQVVRGDSAAYFCASSPRTDRVNTEAFFGQGTRLTVV.

The gene calls are TRBV7-2 and TRBJ1-2, with 7 bases aligning to TRBD1. The V gene end was trimmed by 5 bases and the J gene end by 4 bases; junction bases not matched to a gene: 7. The germline CDR1 and CDR2 sequences are SGHTA and FQGNSA. The CDR3 has 14 residues. This CDR3 reads CASSLDRASYGYTF. CDR3 in DNA: TGTGCCAGCAGCCTAGACAGGGCTTCCTATGGCTACACCTTC.

The rearrangement joins TRBV28 to TRBJ1-4; D unclear. Germline V gene sequence: CDR1 MDHEN, CDR2 SYDVKM. CDR3 length: 15 amino acids. V lost 2 bases and J 3 bases, leaving 10 bases between the germline ends. This CDR3 reads CASSLAGSSNEKLFF. CDR3 DNA sequence: TGTGCCAGCAGTTTAGCCGGGAGTTCTAATGAAAAACTGTTTTTT. Based on the CDR3 plus reference TRBV28 and TRBJ1-4, the full variable domain is DVKVTQSSRYLVKRTGEKVFLECVQDMDHENMFWYRQDPGLGLRLIYFSYDVKMKEKGDIPEGYSVSREKKERFSLILESASTNQTSMYLCASSLAGSSNEKLFFGSGTQLSVL.

This clone was observed a few times. The genes are TRBV19 and TRBJ2-1, with TRBD2 identical over 12 bases. CDR1 and CDR2 (germline): LNHDA, SQIVND (reference sequence). The CDR3 consists of 18 residues. The junction had 12 bases not matched to a gene; V was cut back by 3 bases and J by 6 bases. The CDR3: CASSIIRGLAGRPNEQFF. For the CDR3, the DNA is TGTGCCAGTAGTATTATCCGCGGACTAGCGGGGAGACCCAATGAGCAGTTCTTC. The whole variable domain, filled in from reference TRBV19 and TRBJ2-1, reads DGGITQSPKYLFRKEGQNVTLSCEQNLNHDAMYWYRQDPGQGLRLIYYSQIVNDFQKGDIAEGYSVSREKKESFPLTVTSAQKNPTAFYLCASSIIRGLAGRPNEQFFGPGTRLTVL.

The chain combines TRBV28 with TRBJ1-5; the match to TRBD1 covers 7 bases. This CDR3 has 15 residues. Germline V gives CDR1 MDHEN, CDR2 SYDVKM. V shed 3 bases, J shed 6 bases, and the junction held 8 bases outside the gene matches. DNA of the CDR3: TGTGCCAGCAGTTTGGGCAGGGGGGTTAGTCAGCCCCAGCATTTT. Encoded protein: CASSLGRGVSQPQHF.

The CDR3 DNA reads TGTGCCAGCAGCTTAACCCCCTGGGACAGGGGAGTAGGCACAGATACGCAGTATTTT. Its protein product is CASSLTPWDRGVGTDTQYF. The gene calls are TRBV7-2 and TRBJ2-3; 10 bases align to TRBD1. The germline V gene has CDR1 SGHTA and CDR2 FQGNSA. The CDR3 runs 19 residues. The V and J ends lost 2 bases and 1 base, in that order; junction bases with no gene match: 12. The whole variable domain, remainder taken from reference TRBV7-2 and TRBJ2-3, is GAGVSQSPSNKVTEKGKDVELRCDPISGHTALYWYRQSLGQGLEFLIYFQGNSAPDKSGLPSDRFSAERTGGSVSTLTIQRTQQEDSAVYLCASSLTPWDRGVGTDTQYFGPGTRLTVL.

As DNA, the CDR3 is TGTGCCAGTAGAATTTCAGGGGCAACAGGAAACACCATATATTTT. Translating gives CASRISGATGNTIYF. The chain carries TRBV28 and TRBJ1-3, with TRBD1 as a possible D gene (6 bases). Trimming took off 9 bases at V and 4 bases at J, with 19 bases between the two ends. Germline-derived CDR1 and CDR2 are MDHEN and SYDVKM. The CDR3 is 15 amino acids.

This chain links TRBV18 with TRBJ2-5, with 7 nucleotides matching TRBD2. Germline CDR1 and CDR2: KGHSH and LQKENI. This CDR3 has 15 amino acids. Trimming cost V 3 bases and J 1 base; bases outside gene matches: 5. CDR3 in DNA: TGTGCCAGCTCACCGCCGGGGGGTGGCCAAGAGACCCAGTACTTC. Its translation: CASSPPGGGQETQYF.

V is TRBV5-1 and J is TRBJ2-7; 10 bases agree with TRBD2. The germline CDR1 and CDR2 sequences are SGHRS and YFSETQ. The ends lost 4 bases at V and 0 bases at J; junction bases unmatched: 7. This CDR3 has 16 amino acids. CDR3 loop: CASSPGGLADSYEQYF. CDR3 coding DNA: TGCGCCAGCAGCCCGGGTGGACTAGCGGACTCCTACGAGCAGTACTTC.